This entry lists 4 T cell receptor beta chains sequenced from one sample in a study of blood T cell repertoires in COVID-19. This table comes from immunoSEQ multiplex PCR, and its TCRdb copy is limited to in-frame clones, with some not included. The sample holds fewer than 400,000 clones, 65% to 85% seen once. Material for sequencing was peripheral blood. These receptors originate from a man aged 25 to 45 with active or convalescent COVID-19.

V usage is TRBV11-3 and J usage is TRBJ2-7, with D perhaps matching TRBD1 (5 bases). Deletions cut 1 base from V and 3 bases from J, with 16 bases between. Germline loops: CDR1 SGHNT, CDR2 YENEEA. The CDR3 has 16 amino acids. This chain's CDR3 is CASSLGQNVGLYEQYF. Here the CDR3 DNA reads TGTGCCAGCAGCTTAGGACAGAATGTGGGGCTCTACGAGCAGTACTTC.

The gene calls are TRBV4-1 and TRBJ2-2; the match to TRBD2 covers 13 bases. CDR1 and CDR2 from the germline V gene are MGHRA and YSYEKL. V trimming: 3 bases; J trimming: 1 base; junction bases outside the gene matches: 5. The CDR3 consists of 18 residues. CDR3: CASSHWTSGSRNTGELFF. CDR3 bases: TGCGCCAGCAGCCATTGGACTAGCGGGAGCCGGAACACCGGGGAGCTGTTTTTT.

The V call is TRBV7-9, the J call TRBJ1-5; D may be TRBD1 (5 bases). V was clipped by 4 bases and J by 7 bases, with 20 bases between them. The CDR3 has 16 amino acids. In germline, CDR1 is SEHNR, CDR2 FQNEAQ (reference sequence). The CDR3 sequence: CASSSSHAGYLQPQHF. As DNA, the CDR3 is TGTGCCAGCAGCTCCTCACATGCAGGGTATCTGCAGCCCCAGCATTTT.

The chain recombines TRBV6-5 with TRBJ1-2; possibly TRBD1 for D (5 bases). CDR3 size: 13 residues. The V end was cut by 7 bases, the J end by 7 bases, with 16 bases between. CDR1 and CDR2 from the germline V gene are MNHEY and SVGAGI. CDR3 in DNA: TGTGCCAGCAAACGGGGGGAGAGCGCTGGCTACACCTTC. Protein: CASKRGESAGYTF.